This T cell receptor (beta chain) was found in a study of T cells in Graves' hyperthyroidism and ophthalmopathy. On this clonotype: What it recognizes is unknown.

The CDR3 regions of TCR beta were amplified from RNA transcripts. Using the HTBI primer set, a first-round RT-PCR was run on the TCR CDR3. MiXCR, run by TCRdb on the multiplex PCR reads, gives a single entry per CDR3 protein. Here the sample spans hundreds of thousands of distinct CDR3 sequences, roughly 40% being singletons. Study findings and constraints: The majority of expanded thyroid clonotypes above 0.001 also appeared in blood. From stable hyperthyroidism, ophthalmopathy was set apart by a 13 V-J model.

Trimming left V 5 bases short and J 0 bases short, with 11 bases between. The CDR3 length is 15 residues. The germline gives CDR1 LNHNV, CDR2 YYDKDF (reference sequence). A lack of ophthalmopathy progression within 18 months defined stable Graves' hyperthyroidism. Diagnoses were made from clinical symptoms, serum measures (thyroxine and TRAb), thyroid ultrasound and orbital computed tomography. This clonotype originated in a man between 18 and 29 years old with Graves' hyperthyroidism. The specimen sequenced was blood. The rearrangement joins TRBV15 to TRBJ1-5; D possibly corresponds to TRBD1 (5 bases). The CDR3 nucleotides read TGTGCCACCAGCCATAGACAGTATAGCAATCAGCCCCAGCATTTT. This encodes CATSHRQYSNQPQHF.